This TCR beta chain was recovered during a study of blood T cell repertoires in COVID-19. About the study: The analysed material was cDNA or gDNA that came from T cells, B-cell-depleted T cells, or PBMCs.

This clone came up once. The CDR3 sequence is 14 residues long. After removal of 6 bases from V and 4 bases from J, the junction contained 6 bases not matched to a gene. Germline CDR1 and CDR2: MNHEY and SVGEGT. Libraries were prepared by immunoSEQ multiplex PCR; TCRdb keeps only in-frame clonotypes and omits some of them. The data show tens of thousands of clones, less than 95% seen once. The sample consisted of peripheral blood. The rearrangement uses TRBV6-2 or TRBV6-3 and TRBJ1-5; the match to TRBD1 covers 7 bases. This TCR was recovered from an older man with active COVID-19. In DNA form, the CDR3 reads TGTGCCAGCAGCTCGGGACAGTTAAATCAGCCCCAGCATTTT. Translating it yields CASSSGQLNQPQHF.